These T cell receptor beta chains were read from a single sample in a study of cytomegalovirus exposure and HLA in healthy donors. Some clones are missing from TCRdb's copy, which holds only in-frame ones; the method was immunoSEQ multiplex PCR. The profile shows fewer than 200,000 clones, over 80% of them singletons. Input material: PBMCs. The receptor set was obtained from a woman between 45 and 65 years old in good health and CMV-seropositive. CDR3s leave out the opening cysteine and the closing phenylalanine or tryptophan.

J	V	CDR3
TRBJ2-3	TRBV4-3	ASSQMIGDTQY
TRBJ1-2	TRBV5-1	ASSQTTNYGYT
TRBJ1-2	TRBV4-1	ASSQLQGFNYGYT
TRBJ1-1	TRBV9	ASSSGMVAEAF
TRBJ1-5	TRBV7-2	ASSPGPTGIGQPQH
TRBJ2-1	TRBV27	ASSHYSIHGQF
TRBJ1-4	TRBV20-1	SANNREKLF
TRBJ2-1	TRBV5-4	ASSVSGGPGNEQF
TRBJ2-3	TRBV2	ARRSGAGVDTQY
TRBJ1-2	TRBV14	ASSHRTGTYGYT
TRBJ1-5	TRBV28	ASSLAPQGGAANQPQH
TRBJ2-1	TRBV7-2	ASSFWGDNEQF
TRBJ1-1	TRBV7-3	ASSFTGQGTEAF